The 27 T cell receptor beta chains in this list originate from one sample, sequenced in a study of tumor-infiltrating lymphocytes in localized non-small cell lung cancer. The method was immunoSEQ multiplex PCR; TCRdb's version includes in-frame clones alone and lacks a portion of them. The repertoire consists of about 15,000 clones, with approximately 62% occurring once and the leading ten covering approximately 6%. Sequencing input: lung tumor tissue. These receptors all come from a human donor with non-small cell lung cancer.

The rearrangement joins TRBV10-1 to TRBJ2-7, with 13 bases lining up with TRBD2. With 10 bases clipped from V and 6 bases from J, the junction kept 9 bases outside the gene matches. Per germline, CDR1 WNHNN and CDR2 SYGVQD (reference sequence). This CDR3 has 14 amino acids. This CDR3 reads CATGTSGIWSEQYF. CDR3 DNA sequence: TGCGCCACAGGGACTAGCGGGATTTGGAGCGAGCAGTACTTC.

This clone has only one observation. In nucleotides, the CDR3 is TGTGCCAGCAGCTTCGGACGGATCCAAGAGACCCAGTACTTC. Its translation: CASSFGRIQETQYF. V and J are TRBV2 and TRBJ2-5, with unresolved D. The germline V gene encodes CDR1 SNHLY and CDR2 FYNNEI. The CDR3 contains 14 residues. Trimming removed 6 bases at V and 1 base at J, with 12 bases between.

The chain carries TRBV5-1 and TRBJ2-3, with D uncertain. The CDR3 extends over 15 amino acids. V lost 0 bases and J 5 bases, leaving 13 bases between the germline ends. Germline V gene lookup returns CDR1 SGHRS and CDR2 YFSETQ. CDR3 nucleotide sequence: TGCGCCAGCAGCTTGGCAAGGCTGGAGTTAGATACGCAGTATTTT. As protein: CASSLARLELDTQYF.

V is TRBV2 and J is TRBJ2-3; the D gene is possibly TRBD2 (6 bases). Germline V lookup: CDR1 SNHLY, CDR2 FYNNEI. This CDR3 is 14 amino acids long. Trimming pared 6 bases from V and 2 bases from J, leaving 12 bases between. The CDR3 DNA reads as TGTGCCAGCAGAGTAGCGGAGTTCACAGATACGCAGTATTTT. Translation: CASRVAEFTDTQYF.

The chain recombines TRBV7-2 with TRBJ2-6, with a tentative D call TRBD2 (5 bases). Germline V gene data show CDR1 as SGHTA and CDR2 as FQGNSA. Trimming removed 7 bases from V and 0 bases from J, with 7 bases in between. CDR3 size: 14 residues. CDR3 DNA: TGTGCCAGCAACGGGGTCTCTGGGGCCAACGTCCTGACTTTC. Residues: CASNGVSGANVLTF.

The V gene is TRBV5-1, the J gene TRBJ1-2, with a weak D call TRBD1 (5 bases). Looked up from germline, CDR1 is SGHRS and CDR2 is YFSETQ. V lost 4 bases and J lost 5, with 21 bases in between. This CDR3 is built from 16 residues. CDR3 sequence: CASSARSGADSYGYTF. The CDR3 DNA sequence: TGCGCCAGCAGCGCGAGGTCTGGGGCCGATTCTTATGGCTACACCTTC.

A single count supports this clone. The CDR3 coding sequence is TGTGCCAGCACTCCGGGTAGGGGGAGCACAGATACGCAGTATTTT. It specifies CASTPGRGSTDTQYF. The rearrangement joins TRBV6-6 to TRBJ2-3; D is perhaps TRBD1 (6 bases). The germline gives CDR1 MNHNY, CDR2 SVGAGI (reference sequence). CDR3 length: 15 residues. V dropped 7 bases and J dropped 0 bases, with 14 bases sitting between them.

The chain carries TRBV29-1 and TRBJ2-7; D unresolved. The CDR3 covers 12 residues. CDR1 SQVTM and CDR2 ANQGSEA come from the germline V gene. Trimming took 6 bases from V and 0 from J, leaving 9 bases between them. CDR3 amino acids: CSVVLSSYEQYF. For the CDR3, the DNA is TGCAGCGTAGTGTTGAGCTCCTACGAGCAGTACTTC.

J is TRBJ2-5 and V is TRBV19; possibly TRBD2 for D (7 bases). V lost 3 bases and J lost 4, with 15 bases in between. The CDR3 is 15 amino acids. Germline V lookup: CDR1 LNHDA, CDR2 SQIVND (reference sequence). Written as DNA, the CDR3 is TGTGCCAGTAGTATTCGCGGGGGCGAGCGAGAGACCCAGTACTTC. It yields the protein CASSIRGGERETQYF. Supplemented by reference TRBV19 and TRBJ2-5, the full variable domain reads DGGITQSPKYLFRKEGQNVTLSCEQNLNHDAMYWYRQDPGQGLRLIYYSQIVNDFQKGDIAEGYSVSREKKESFPLTVTSAQKNPTAFYLCASSIRGGERETQYFGPGTRLLVL.

This chain connects TRBV11-2 to TRBJ2-7; the match to TRBD1 covers 8 bases. The CDR3 covers 17 residues. Looked up from germline, CDR1 is SGHAT and CDR2 is FQNNGV. Trimming took 2 bases from V and 6 from J; bases not matched to a gene: 15. The chain's CDR3 is CASSLNFWTGSSLEQYF. Here the CDR3 DNA reads TGTGCCAGCAGCTTAAATTTCTGGACAGGGTCTTCTCTCGAGCAGTACTTC.

The chain joins TRBV4-1 to TRBJ1-5; 10 nucleotides align to TRBD1. J gave up 3 bases and V 0 bases, and 2 bases lay outside the gene matches. This CDR3 has 16 residues. Germline V gene lookup returns CDR1 MGHRA and CDR2 YSYEKL. As DNA, the CDR3 is TGCGCCAGCAGCCAAGAGGGACAGGGGAACAATCAGCCCCAGCATTTT. Its translation: CASSQEGQGNNQPQHF.

V and J are TRBV29-1 and TRBJ2-2; 8 bases agree with TRBD2. After removal of 5 bases from V and 5 bases from J, the junction contained 7 bases not matched to a gene. CDR3 length: 14 amino acids. Looked up from germline, CDR1 is SQVTM and CDR2 is ANQGSEA. CDR3: CSVLSGGLTGELFF. CDR3 coding DNA: TGCAGCGTTTTGTCGGGAGGGCTGACCGGGGAGCTGTTTTTT.

The chain recombines TRBV28 with TRBJ2-7; D remains unclear. The germline V gene has CDR1 MDHEN and CDR2 SYDVKM. V was trimmed by 5 bases and J by 4 bases, leaving 6 bases between them. CDR3 size: 11 residues. For the CDR3, the DNA is TGTGCCAGCAGTCTCGAATACGAGCAGTACTTC. This translates into CASSLEYEQYF.

CDR3 region: CAISETSGIMQYF. CDR3 in DNA: TGTGCCATCAGTGAGACGAGCGGGATAATGCAGTATTTT. The chain couples TRBV10-3 to TRBJ2-3; 7 nucleotides agree with TRBD2. The CDR3 has 13 residues. Trimming took 2 bases from V and 11 from J; bases not matched to a gene: 7. Germline V gene data show CDR1 as ENHRY and CDR2 as SYGVKD.

This clone was detected only a few times. The rearrangement uses TRBV30 and TRBJ1-5; 7 bases agree with TRBD1. After removal of 2 bases from V and 7 bases from J, the junction contained 11 bases not matched to a gene. This CDR3 has 15 amino acids. Germline loops: CDR1 GTSNPN, CDR2 SVGIG (reference sequence). For the CDR3, the DNA is TGTGCCTGGAGTAGCCGGGGACAGCTTGGCCAGCCCCAGCATTTT. It encodes CAWSSRGQLGQPQHF.

The chain employs TRBV5-1 and TRBJ2-1, with 12 bases aligning to TRBD2. Germline values: CDR1 SGHRS, CDR2 YFSETQ. The CDR3 covers 16 residues. V gave up 2 bases and J gave up 7 bases; unmatched junction bases: 7. CDR3 sequence: CASSFLAGTSGNEQFF. CDR3 nucleotides: TGCGCCAGCAGCTTCCTGGCCGGGACTAGCGGGAATGAGCAGTTCTTC.

This clone was counted once. CDR3 sequence reads: CASSGNRVLGEQFF. DNA for the CDR3: TGTGCCAGCAGCGGAAACAGGGTCCTGGGGGAGCAGTTCTTC. The rearrangement links TRBV7-9 to TRBJ2-1, with D possibly being TRBD1 (6 bases). Trimming shortened V by 5 bases and J by 10 bases, and 18 bases separated the two germline ends. This CDR3 has 14 residues. Germline V gene sequence: CDR1 SEHNR, CDR2 FQNEAQ (reference sequence).

The chain links TRBV19 to TRBJ2-2; 7 bases are shared with TRBD1. CDR1 LNHDA and CDR2 SQIVND come from the germline V gene (reference sequence). This CDR3 is built from 14 residues. The V gene end was trimmed by 3 bases and the J gene end by 4 bases; junction bases not matched to a gene: 2. The CDR3 region is CASSISGGTGELFF. The CDR3, as DNA: TGTGCCAGTAGTATTTCAGGGGGCACCGGGGAGCTGTTTTTT.

This chain connects TRBV30 to TRBJ2-6; D is ambiguous. V lost 2 bases and J lost 2, with 7 bases in between. This CDR3 has 14 residues. CDR1 is GTSNPN, CDR2 SVGIG, per germline (reference sequence). The CDR3 protein is CAWSMGTGANVLTF. The DNA for the CDR3 is TGTGCCTGGAGTATGGGGACTGGGGCCAACGTCCTGACTTTC. Drawing the rest from reference TRBV30 and TRBJ2-6, the complete variable domain is SQTIHQWPATLVQPVGSPLSLECTVEGTSNPNLYWYRQAAGRGLQLLFYSVGIGQISSEVPQNLSASRPQDRQFILSSKKLLLSDSGFYLCAWSMGTGANVLTFGAGSRLTVL.

The rearrangement uses TRBV6-6 and TRBJ2-7, with no clear D. Germline V gene data show CDR1 as MNHNY and CDR2 as SVGAGI (reference sequence). V shed 2 bases and J shed 2 bases, with 13 bases lying between them. This CDR3 spans 15 amino acids. CDR3 DNA: TGTGCCAGCAGTTACCTTGGGCAGGTGACCTACGAGCAGTACTTC. Its protein is CASSYLGQVTYEQYF.

This clone was observed once. This chain joins TRBV7-6 and TRBJ2-7; D is tentatively TRBD1 or TRBD2 (5 bases each). The V gene's germline CDR1 is SGHVS and CDR2 FNYEAQ. This CDR3 spans 13 amino acids. The V end was cut by 3 bases, the J end by 5 bases, with 11 bases between. CDR3 coding DNA: TGTGCCAGCAGCTTGATATGGGGGAACGAGCAGTACTTC. Its protein product is CASSLIWGNEQYF.

Judged by abundance, this clone is large. The rearrangement uses TRBV13 and TRBJ2-5; 8 positions agree with TRBD1. Germline CDR1 and CDR2: PRHDT and FYEKMQ (reference sequence). This CDR3 comprises 16 residues. V dropped 5 bases and J dropped 4; count of bases not matched to a gene: 12. CDR3 residues: CASSTRQGYFRETQYF. CDR3 DNA sequence: TGTGCCAGCAGCACACGACAGGGGTATTTTAGAGAGACCCAGTACTTC. Full variable domain (rest looked up from reference TRBV13 and TRBJ2-5): AAGVIQSPRHLIKEKRETATLKCYPIPRHDTVYWYQQGPGQDPQFLISFYEKMQSDKGSIPDRFSAQQFSDYHSELNMSSLELGDSALYFCASSTRQGYFRETQYFGPGTRLLVL.

This chain connects TRBV27 to TRBJ1-1; TRBD1 matches 7 bases. Trimming cost V 3 bases and J 1 base; bases outside gene matches: 11. This CDR3 contains 17 residues. The V gene's germline CDR1 is MNHEY and CDR2 SMNVEV (reference sequence). In DNA, the CDR3 is TGTGCCAGCAGTTTTGGAGGGGGCAGATTCCAGAACACTGAAGCTTTCTTT. It codes for CASSFGGGRFQNTEAFF.

The chain uses TRBV19 and TRBJ2-3, with D maybe TRBD2 (5 bases). The CDR3 is made up of 13 amino acids. Trimming removed 3 bases from V and 1 base from J, with 5 bases in between. From germline, CDR1 is LNHDA and CDR2 SQIVND (reference sequence). This CDR3 reads CASSMRGTDTQYF. The CDR3 coding sequence is TGTGCCAGTAGTATGCGGGGCACAGATACGCAGTATTTT. The variable domain in full, with the rest retrieved from reference TRBV19 and TRBJ2-3, is DGGITQSPKYLFRKEGQNVTLSCEQNLNHDAMYWYRQDPGQGLRLIYYSQIVNDFQKGDIAEGYSVSREKKESFPLTVTSAQKNPTAFYLCASSMRGTDTQYFGPGTRLTVL.

This chain joins TRBV25-1 and TRBJ2-7; the match to TRBD1 covers 8 bases. The V segment lost 2 bases and the J segment 5 bases; nucleotides outside the gene matches: 8. Germline values: CDR1 MGHDK, CDR2 SYGVNS. The CDR3 has 15 amino acids. CDR3 bases: TGTGCCAGCAGTGAAACGGGGCAGGGGGCAAACGAGCAGTACTTC. This codes for CASSETGQGANEQYF.

The sample holds a few counts of this clone. The chain is built from TRBV5-1 and TRBJ2-5; tentatively, D is TRBD1 (6 bases). V gave up 0 bases and J gave up 3 bases, with 12 bases separating them. Per the germline V gene, CDR1 is SGHRS and CDR2 is YFSETQ. The CDR3 has 15 residues. The CDR3 sequence is CASSLAFRQEETQYF. CDR3 coding DNA: TGCGCCAGCAGCTTGGCCTTTAGACAGGAAGAGACCCAGTACTTC.

The chain employs TRBV7-2 and TRBJ1-1; weak D call: TRBD1 (6 bases). Per the germline V gene, CDR1 is SGHTA and CDR2 is FQGNSA. With 1 base removed from V and 10 bases from J, the gap between germline ends came to 16 bases. This CDR3 spans 14 amino acids. The CDR3 bases are TGTGCCAGCAGCTTAGGATATGGGGGGCGAATAGCTTTCTTT. It codes for CASSLGYGGRIAFF. Based on the CDR3 plus reference TRBV7-2 and TRBJ1-1, the full variable domain is GAGVSQSPSNKVTEKGKDVELRCDPISGHTALYWYRQSLGQGLEFLIYFQGNSAPDKSGLPSDRFSAERTGGSVSTLTIQRTQQEDSAVYLCASSLGYGGRIAFFGQGTRLTVV.